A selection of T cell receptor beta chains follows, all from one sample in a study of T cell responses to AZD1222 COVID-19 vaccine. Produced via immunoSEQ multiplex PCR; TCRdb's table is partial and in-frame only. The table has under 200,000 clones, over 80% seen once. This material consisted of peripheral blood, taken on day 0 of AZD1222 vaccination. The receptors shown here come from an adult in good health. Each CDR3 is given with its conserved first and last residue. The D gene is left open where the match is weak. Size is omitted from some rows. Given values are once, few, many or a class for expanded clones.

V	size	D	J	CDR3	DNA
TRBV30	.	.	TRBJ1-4	CAWSVKGANEKLFF	TGTGCCTGGAGTGTTAAGGGGGCTAATGAAAAACTGTTTTTT
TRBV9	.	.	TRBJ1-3	CASSVSRKAGNTIYF	TGTGCCAGCAGCGTATCTCGAAAGGCTGGGAACACCATATATTTT
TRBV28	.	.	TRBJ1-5	CASRPTLLGVVYQPQHF	TGTGCCAGCAGACCCACCCTACTGGGGGTGGTGTATCAGCCCCAGCATTTT
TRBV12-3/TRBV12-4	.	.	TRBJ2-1	CASTVGVNEQFF	TGTGCCAGCACCGTAGGGGTCAATGAGCAGTTCTTC
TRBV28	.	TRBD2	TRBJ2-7	CASSRRGAPGEQYF	TGTGCCAGCAGTAGGCGGGGGGCCCCGGGAGAGCAGTACTTC
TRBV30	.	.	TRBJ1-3	CAWTIDHRSSGNTIYF	TGTGCCTGGACGATAGATCACAGATCCTCTGGAAACACCATATATTTT
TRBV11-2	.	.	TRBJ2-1	CASSLGGSYNEQFF	TGTGCCAGCAGCTTAGGCGGTTCCTACAATGAGCAGTTCTTC
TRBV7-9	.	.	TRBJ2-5	CASSLLGRGTQYF	TGTGCCAGCAGCTTACTAGGAAGGGGGACCCAGTACTTC
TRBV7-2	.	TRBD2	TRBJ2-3	CASSLVGGGAANTQYF	TGTGCCAGCAGCTTAGTTGGCGGGGGGGCCGCAAATACGCAGTATTTT
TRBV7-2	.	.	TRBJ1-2	CASSLGGGQRNYGYTF	TGTGCCAGCAGCTTAGGGGGTGGGCAGAGGAACTATGGCTACACCTTC
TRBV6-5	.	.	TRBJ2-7	CASSMTDNEQYF	TGTGCCAGCAGTATGACCGATAACGAGCAGTACTTC
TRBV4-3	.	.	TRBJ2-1	CASSQELQFSYNEQFF	TGCGCCAGCAGCCAAGAACTTCAGTTCTCCTACAATGAGCAGTTCTTC
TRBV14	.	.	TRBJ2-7	CASSQGLSLYEQYF	TGTGCCAGCAGCCAAGGGCTCAGCTTATACGAGCAGTACTTC
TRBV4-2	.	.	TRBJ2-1	CASSQGPRTLDNEQFF	TGTGCCAGCAGCCAAGGCCCCCGAACACTCGACAATGAGCAGTTCTTC
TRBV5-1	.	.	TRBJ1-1	CASSPEMNTEAFF	TGCGCCAGCAGCCCGGAAATGAACACTGAAGCTTTCTTT
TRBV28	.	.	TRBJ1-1	CASSLYMNTEAFF	TGTGCCAGCAGTTTATACATGAACACTGAAGCTTTCTTT
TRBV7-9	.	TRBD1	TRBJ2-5	CASSSALTGGSETQYF	TGTGCCAGCAGTTCTGCCTTGACAGGGGGAAGCGAGACCCAGTACTTC
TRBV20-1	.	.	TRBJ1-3	CSATDSSSGNTIYF	TGCAGTGCTACTGATTCATCCTCTGGAAACACCATATATTTT
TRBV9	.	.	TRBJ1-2	CASSVSGGGDYGYTF	TGTGCCAGCAGCGTAAGCGGCGGGGGGGACTATGGCTACACCTTC
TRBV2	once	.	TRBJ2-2	CASSELSLTKPGELFF	TGTGCCAGCAGTGAATTGAGCCTCACCAAACCAGGGGAGCTGTTTTTT
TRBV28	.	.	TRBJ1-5	CASSFRVVSNQPQHF	TGTGCCAGCAGTTTTAGAGTGGTTAGCAATCAGCCCCAGCATTTT
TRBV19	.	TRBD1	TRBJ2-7	CASSVPGQATYEQYF	TGTGCCAGTAGTGTACCGGGACAGGCAACCTACGAGCAGTACTTC
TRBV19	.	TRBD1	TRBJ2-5	CASSRKTGVYETQYF	TGTGCCAGTAGCCGAAAGACAGGGGTTTACGAGACCCAGTACTTC
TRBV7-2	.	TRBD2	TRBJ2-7	CASRRPGGRGYEQYF	TGTGCCAGCAGAAGACCAGGCGGGAGAGGGTACGAGCAGTACTTC
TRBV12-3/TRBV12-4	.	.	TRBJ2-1	CASSRGGPLEQFF	TGTGCCAGCAGCCGAGGGGGACCTCTTGAGCAGTTCTTC
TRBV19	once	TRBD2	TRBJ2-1	CASSIGLAGHNEQFF	TGTGCCAGTAGTATCGGCCTAGCGGGACACAATGAGCAGTTCTTC
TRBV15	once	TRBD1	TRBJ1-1	CATSRGLSGTGGYTEAFF	TGTGCCACCAGCAGAGGCCTTTCCGGGACAGGGGGTTATACTGAAGCTTTCTTT
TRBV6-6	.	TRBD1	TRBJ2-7	CASSFEQGTWQYF	TGTGCCAGCAGTTTTGAACAGGGGACGTGGCAGTACTTC
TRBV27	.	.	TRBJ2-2	CASRANTGELFF	TGTGCCAGCAGGGCGAACACCGGGGAGCTGTTTTTT
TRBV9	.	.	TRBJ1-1	CASSVDQRVGNTEAFF	TGTGCCAGCAGCGTAGATCAGAGGGTCGGTAACACTGAAGCTTTCTTT
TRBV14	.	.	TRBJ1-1	CASSQGRVFATYTEAFF	TGTGCCAGCAGCCAAGGCCGTGTTTTCGCCACTTACACTGAAGCTTTCTTT
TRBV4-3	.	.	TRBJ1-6	CASSVGRDSPLHF	TGCGCCAGCAGCGTCGGAAGGGATTCACCCCTCCACTTT
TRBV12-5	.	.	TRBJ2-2	CASQPNTGELFF	TGTGCTAGCCAGCCGAACACCGGGGAGCTGTTTTTT
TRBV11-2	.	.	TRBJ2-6	CASSPQAASGANVLTF	TGTGCCAGCAGTCCTCAGGCGGCCTCTGGGGCCAACGTCCTGACTTTC
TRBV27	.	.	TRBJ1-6	CASSVDGGPRSPLHF	TGTGCCAGCAGTGTAGATGGGGGGCCGAGGTCACCCCTCCACTTT
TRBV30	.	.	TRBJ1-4	CAWSVISGEKLFF	TGTGCCTGGAGTGTAATATCGGGCGAAAAACTGTTTTTT
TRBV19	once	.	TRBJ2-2	CASDDGNTGELFF	TGTGCCAGTGACGACGGGAACACCGGGGAGCTGTTTTTT
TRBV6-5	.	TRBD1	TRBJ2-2	CASSRDSANTGELFF	TGTGCCAGCAGCCGGGACAGCGCGAACACCGGGGAGCTGTTTTTT
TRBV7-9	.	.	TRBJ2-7	CASSLGDRTEQYF	TGTGCCAGCAGCTTAGGTGACAGGACTGAGCAGTACTTC
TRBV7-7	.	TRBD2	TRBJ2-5	CASTAGLVAQETQYF	TGTGCCAGCACCGCGGGACTAGTCGCGCAAGAGACCCAGTACTTC
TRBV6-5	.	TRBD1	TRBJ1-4	CASSRQGVGEKLFF	TGTGCCAGCAGTCGACAGGGGGTTGGGGAAAAACTGTTTTTT
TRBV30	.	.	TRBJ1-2	CAWNPGRADGYTF	TGTGCCTGGAACCCGGGACGCGCAGATGGCTACACCTTC
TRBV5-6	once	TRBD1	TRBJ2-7	CASSLGQGRREQYF	TGTGCCAGCAGCCTAGGACAGGGAAGGAGGGAGCAGTACTTC
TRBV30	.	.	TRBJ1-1	CAWSRGDPSTEAFF	TGTGCCTGGAGTCGGGGGGACCCCTCCACTGAAGCTTTCTTT
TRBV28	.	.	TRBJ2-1	CACGFSRDEQFF	TGTGCCTGTGGGTTTAGTAGGGATGAGCAGTTCTTC
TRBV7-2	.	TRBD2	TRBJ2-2	CASSILAGGTGELFF	TGTGCCAGCAGCATACTAGCGGGAGGGACCGGGGAGCTGTTTTTT
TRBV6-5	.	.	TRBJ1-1	CAVGRGLGTEAFF	TGTGCCGTCGGAAGGGGATTGGGCACTGAAGCTTTCTTT
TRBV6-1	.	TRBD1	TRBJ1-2	CASSEAWGGLDRVNGYTF	TGTGCCAGCAGTGAAGCGTGGGGGGGACTCGACAGGGTTAATGGCTACACCTTC
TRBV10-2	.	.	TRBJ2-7	CASSSNNEQYF	TGCGCCAGCAGCAGCAACAACGAGCAGTACTTC
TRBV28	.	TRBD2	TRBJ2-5	CASSFRAGGQETQYF	TGTGCCAGCAGTTTTCGCGCGGGAGGTCAAGAGACCCAGTACTTC
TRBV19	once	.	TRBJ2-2	CASSDANTGELFF	TGTGCCAGTAGTGACGCGAACACCGGGGAGCTGTTTTTT
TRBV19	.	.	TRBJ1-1	CASCDTSMNTEAFF	TGTGCCAGTTGTGACACTTCCATGAACACTGAAGCTTTCTTT
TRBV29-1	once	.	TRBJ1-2	CSVEATTSYGYTF	TGCAGCGTTGAAGCAACGACATCCTATGGCTACACCTTC